The entry that follows covers one T cell receptor (beta chain) sequence. Its specificity is unknown. Treatment specified: around 19 received Ad26.COV2.S at low or high dose, single or two shots; a few received placebo; per-sample allocation not given. Sampling happened 63 days after the first vaccine or placebo injection. The sample originates from a study of Ad26.COV2.S vaccination and SARS-CoV-2 variants. Sequencing used immunoSEQ multiplex PCR; TCRdb keeps in-frame clones, though not all of them. Of approximately 480,000 clones in the sample, approximately 88% were seen once. General observations from the study: People who got the vaccine had more spike-specific TCR breadth than people who got placebo.

The length of the CDR3 is 16 residues. Germline assignment: CDR1 GTSNPN and CDR2 SVGIG (reference sequence). Trimming took 4 bases from V and 5 from J; bases not matched to a gene: 16. The chain links TRBV30 to TRBJ2-5; 7 nucleotides align to TRBD2. This receptor was identified in a person aged 18-60 years who received the Ad26.COV2.S COVID-19 vaccine or a placebo. Sample: peripheral blood, taken in a trial of Ad26.COV2.S vaccine versus placebo. CDR3 residues: CAWTSGSRRDMETQYF. In nucleotides, the CDR3 is TGTGCCTGGACTAGCGGATCCCGACGTGATATGGAGACCCAGTACTTC. Supplemented by reference TRBV30 and TRBJ2-5, the full variable domain reads SQTIHQWPATLVQPVGSPLSLECTVEGTSNPNLYWYRQAAGRGLQLLFYSVGIGQISSEVPQNLSASRPQDRQFILSSKKLLLSDSGFYLCAWTSGSRRDMETQYFGPGTRLLVL.